The clone carrying this T cell receptor (beta chain) was counted many times. Using unique molecular identifiers, the investigators prepared the TCRbeta library. TCRdb processed the PCR reads anew with MiXCR; each CDR3 protein has one entry. This table holds 350,000 to 450,000 distinct CDR3 sequences, about an eighth found once. This sample stems from a study of T-cell reconstitution after alpha-beta-depleted transplantation in children. The CDR3 has 13 amino acids. V was cut by 8 bases and J by 0 bases, with 10 bases left in between. CDR1 and CDR2 (germline): SQVTM, ANQGSEA. This chain uses TRBV29-1 with TRBJ1-4; no clear D gene. The source was PBMCs, collected from the stem cell graft. This TCR was sampled from a human donor who donated a stem cell graft to a child with Fanconi anemia. The CDR3 here is CSIRESTNEKLFF. CDR3 sequence (DNA): TGCAGCATCCGAGAGTCAACTAATGAAAAACTGTTTTTT.